Listed here are 14 T cell receptor beta chains from one sample, sequenced in a study of blood T cells in healthy people across ages. With a J-beta primer mix and a sample-barcoded 5' primer, a second PCR ran about 6 to 11 cycles. TCRdb passed the 5' RACE reads through MiXCR, listing each CDR3 protein once. The sample carries some 760,000 distinct CDR3 sequences, about 25% recorded once. The sample was also reused in another study, on T cells of mothers and their children.

The sample consisted of blood. These receptors all come from a boy aged 10-17 years in good health.

CDR3 loop: CSATAGTAGNTIYF. In DNA, the CDR3 is TGCAGCGCTACGGCCGGGACAGCTGGAAACACCATATATTTT. The genes are TRBV29-1 and TRBJ1-3; 7 bases map to TRBD1. The CDR3 is 14 residues long. Looked up from germline, CDR1 is SQVTM and CDR2 is ANQGSEA. Trimming at V came to 7 bases and at J to 2 bases, leaving 8 bases not matched to a gene.

CDR3 DNA sequence: TGTGCCAGCAGTTACGAGAGGGCGCTCTCCTACGAGCAGTACTTC. Its protein product is CASSYERALSYEQYF. The chain recombines TRBV6-2 or TRBV6-3 with TRBJ2-7, with D perhaps TRBD2 (5 bases). CDR3 length equals 15 residues. CDR1 and CDR2 (germline): MNHEY, SVGEGT. With 2 bases removed from V and 0 bases from J, the gap between germline ends came to 11 bases.

In this sample, this clonotype turned up a few times. This chain links TRBV21-1 with TRBJ2-7; TRBD1, the table's D call, was not compared with the DNA. TRBV21-1 is a recognized pseudogene. The CDR3 consists of 16 residues. CDR3 sequence reads: CASSNRDRGASYEQYF. Written as DNA, the CDR3 is TGTGCCAGCAGCAACCGTGACAGGGGAGCGTCCTACGAGCAGTACTTC.

The rearrangement uses TRBV24-1 and TRBJ2-2; D is ambiguous. This CDR3 contains 14 residues. CDR1 KGHDR and CDR2 SFDVKD come from the germline V gene. V was trimmed by 3 bases and J by 1 base, leaving 5 bases between them. CDR3 amino acids: CATSDEVNTGELFF. The DNA for the CDR3 is TGTGCCACCAGTGATGAAGTGAACACCGGGGAGCTGTTTTTT.

This chain uses TRBV9 with TRBJ2-7, with 7 bases aligning to TRBD2. V lost 2 bases, J lost 0 bases, and 5 bases stayed unmatched. The CDR3 sequence is 15 residues long. Germline-derived CDR1 and CDR2 are SGDLS and YYNGEE. CDR3 nucleotides: TGTGCCAGCAGCGTTACGGGACTATCCTCCTACGAGCAGTACTTC. The encoded protein is CASSVTGLSSYEQYF.

The chain couples TRBV29-1 to TRBJ2-5; the match to TRBD1 covers 7 bases. The CDR3 is 14 residues long. Per germline, CDR1 SQVTM and CDR2 ANQGSEA. The V and J ends lost 6 bases and 0 bases, in that order; junction bases with no gene match: 7. CDR3 DNA: TGCAGCGTGCGACAGGGCCCGTACCAAGAGACCCAGTACTTC. This gives the protein CSVRQGPYQETQYF.

The chain couples TRBV7-2 to TRBJ2-7; D is unresolved. The V and J ends lost 5 bases and 7 bases respectively, with 18 bases between them. The germline V gene has CDR1 SGHTA and CDR2 FQGNSA. CDR3 length: 14 residues. The CDR3 loop reads CASSTVGRIGEQYF. The CDR3 DNA reads TGTGCCAGCAGCACAGTCGGCCGGATTGGGGAGCAGTACTTC.

This clonotype has just a few counts. The chain combines TRBV4-3 with TRBJ1-2; D is ambiguous. Trimming removed 0 bases from V and 4 bases from J, with 12 bases in between. Germline values: CDR1 LGHNA, CDR2 YSLEER. The CDR3 contains 15 residues. The CDR3 is CASSQDDGGIYGYTF. CDR3 DNA sequence: TGCGCCAGCAGCCAAGACGATGGAGGGATCTATGGCTACACCTTC.

The J gene is TRBJ1-2, the V gene TRBV5-1; TRBD1 agrees at 7 bases. Looked up from germline, CDR1 is SGHRS and CDR2 is YFSETQ. This CDR3 spans 13 amino acids. Trimming removed 6 bases from V and 6 bases from J; junction bases left unmatched: 8. The CDR3 loop is CASMTRQGNGYTF. DNA of the CDR3: TGCGCCAGCATGACGAGACAGGGAAATGGCTACACCTTC.

The V gene is TRBV7-2, the J gene TRBJ2-7; weak D call: TRBD2 (6 bases). CDR1 and CDR2 from the germline V gene are SGHTA and FQGNSA. Trimming pared 4 bases from V and 2 bases from J, leaving 12 bases between. There are 14 residues in the CDR3. In DNA, the CDR3 is TGTGCCAGCAGCTCCTCGAGCGGGCCCTACGAGCAGTACTTC. As protein: CASSSSSGPYEQYF.

This clonotype was picked up a small number of times. The J gene is TRBJ2-1, the V gene TRBV4-3, with a tentative D call TRBD2 (6 bases). The CDR3 contains 16 residues. Germline-derived CDR1 and CDR2 are LGHNA and YSLEER. Trimming took 0 bases from V and 8 from J, leaving 17 bases between them. CDR3 amino acids: CASSQDWGVTIDEQFF. The CDR3 nucleotides read TGCGCCAGCAGCCAAGATTGGGGGGTTACGATAGATGAGCAGTTCTTC.

This chain joins TRBV11-1 and TRBJ2-5; 8 bases are a match to TRBD2. The junction had 13 bases not matched to a gene; V was cut back by 5 bases and J by 2 bases. Germline CDR1 SGHAT, CDR2 FQDESV (reference sequence). CDR3 size: 17 residues. CDR3 nucleotides: TGTGCCAGCAGCCTTCGGGGGGTAGCGGGACTACAAGAGACCCAGTACTTC. This gives the protein CASSLRGVAGLQETQYF.

The rearrangement uses TRBV9 and TRBJ2-1; a possible D gene is TRBD2 (5 bases). Trimming took 8 bases from V and 1 from J, leaving 13 bases between them. The CDR3 covers 14 residues. Germline CDR1 and CDR2: SGDLS and YYNGEE. CDR3 nucleotides: TGTGCCAGTTCCGGCGGGCTTTCCTACAATGAGCAGTTCTTC. As protein: CASSGGLSYNEQFF.

This chain uses TRBV10-3 with TRBJ2-5, with D perhaps TRBD1 (6 bases). The CDR3 runs to 20 residues. Trimming left V 2 bases short and J 5 bases short, with 30 bases between. CDR1 and CDR2 from the germline V gene are ENHRY and SYGVKD. DNA of the CDR3: TGTGCCATCAGTGAGCCATCAACATTATCAGCTACAGGGTTGGAGGAGACCCAGTACTTC. Translated: CAISEPSTLSATGLEETQYF.